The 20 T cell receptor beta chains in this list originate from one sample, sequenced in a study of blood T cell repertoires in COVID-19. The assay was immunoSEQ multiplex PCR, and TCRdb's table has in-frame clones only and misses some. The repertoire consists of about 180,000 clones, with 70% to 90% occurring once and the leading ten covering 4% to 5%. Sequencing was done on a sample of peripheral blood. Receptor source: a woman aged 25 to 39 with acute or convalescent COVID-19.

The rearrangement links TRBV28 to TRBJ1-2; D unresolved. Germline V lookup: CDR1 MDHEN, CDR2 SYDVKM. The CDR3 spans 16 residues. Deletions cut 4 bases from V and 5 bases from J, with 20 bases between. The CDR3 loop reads CASSSDAGAVYYGYTF. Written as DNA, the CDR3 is TGTGCCAGCAGTTCAGACGCGGGAGCGGTCTATTATGGCTACACCTTC.

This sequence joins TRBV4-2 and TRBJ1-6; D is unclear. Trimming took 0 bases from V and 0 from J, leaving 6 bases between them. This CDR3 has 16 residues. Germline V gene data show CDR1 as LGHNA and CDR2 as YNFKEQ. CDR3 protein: CASSQDPSSYNSPLHF. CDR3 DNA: TGTGCCAGCAGCCAAGACCCTAGCTCCTATAATTCACCCCTCCACTTT.

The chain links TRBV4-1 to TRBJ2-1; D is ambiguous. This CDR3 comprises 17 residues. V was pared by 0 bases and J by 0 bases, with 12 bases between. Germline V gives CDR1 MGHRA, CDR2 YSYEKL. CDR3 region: CASSQEGSLSSYNEQFF. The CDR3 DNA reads TGCGCCAGCAGCCAAGAGGGCTCTTTAAGCTCCTACAATGAGCAGTTCTTC.

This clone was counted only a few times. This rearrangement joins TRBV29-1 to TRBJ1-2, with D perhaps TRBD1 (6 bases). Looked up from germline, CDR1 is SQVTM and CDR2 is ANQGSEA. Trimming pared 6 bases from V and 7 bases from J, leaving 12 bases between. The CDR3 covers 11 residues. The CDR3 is CSVGGQGGYTF. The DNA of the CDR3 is TGCAGCGTGGGGGGGCAGGGTGGCTACACCTTC.

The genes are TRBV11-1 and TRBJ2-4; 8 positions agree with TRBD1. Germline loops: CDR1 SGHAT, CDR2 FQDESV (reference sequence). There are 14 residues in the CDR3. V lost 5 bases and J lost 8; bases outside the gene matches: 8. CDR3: CASSLRTGKDIQYF. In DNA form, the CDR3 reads TGTGCCAGCAGCCTGCGGACAGGGAAGGACATTCAGTACTTC. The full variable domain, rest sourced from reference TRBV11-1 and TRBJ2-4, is EAEVAQSPRYKITEKSQAVAFWCDPISGHATLYWYRQILGQGPELLVQFQDESVVDDSQLPKDRFSAERLKGVDSTLKIQPAELGDSAMYLCASSLRTGKDIQYFGAGTRLSVL.

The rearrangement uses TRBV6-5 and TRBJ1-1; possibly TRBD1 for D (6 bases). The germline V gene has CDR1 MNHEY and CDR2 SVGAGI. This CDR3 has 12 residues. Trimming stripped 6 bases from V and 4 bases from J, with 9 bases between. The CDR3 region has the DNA TGTGCCAGCAGGACAGGATCCACTGAAGCTTTCTTT. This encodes CASRTGSTEAFF.

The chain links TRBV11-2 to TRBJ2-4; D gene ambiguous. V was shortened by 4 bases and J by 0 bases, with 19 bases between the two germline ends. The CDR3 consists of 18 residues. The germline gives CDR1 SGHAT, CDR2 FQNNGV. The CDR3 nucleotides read TGTGCCAGCAGCTCTGATCTCCCGGAGATTTTAGCCAAAAACATTCAGTACTTC. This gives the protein CASSSDLPEILAKNIQYF.

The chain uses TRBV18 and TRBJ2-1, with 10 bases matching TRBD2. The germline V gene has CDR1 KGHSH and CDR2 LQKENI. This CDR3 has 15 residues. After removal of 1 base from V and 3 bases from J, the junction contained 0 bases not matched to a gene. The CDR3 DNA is TGTGCCAGCTCACCACTAGCGGGAGGCTACAATGAGCAGTTCTTC. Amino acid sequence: CASSPLAGGYNEQFF.

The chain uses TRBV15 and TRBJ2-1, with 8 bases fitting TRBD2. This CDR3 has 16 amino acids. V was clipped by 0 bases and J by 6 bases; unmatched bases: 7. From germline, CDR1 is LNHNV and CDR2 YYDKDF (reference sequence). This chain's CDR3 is CATSRDNGRGANEQFF. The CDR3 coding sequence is TGTGCCACCAGCAGAGATAACGGGAGGGGAGCCAATGAGCAGTTCTTC.

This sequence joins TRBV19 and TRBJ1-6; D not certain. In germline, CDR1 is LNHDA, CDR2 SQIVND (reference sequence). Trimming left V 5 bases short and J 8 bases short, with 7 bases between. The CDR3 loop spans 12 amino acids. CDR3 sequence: CASSPQDSPLHF. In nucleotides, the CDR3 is TGTGCCAGTAGTCCTCAGGATTCACCCCTCCACTTT.

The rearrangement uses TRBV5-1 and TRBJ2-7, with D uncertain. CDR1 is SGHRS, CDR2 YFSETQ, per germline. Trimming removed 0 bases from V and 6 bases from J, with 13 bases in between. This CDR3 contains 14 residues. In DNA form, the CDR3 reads TGCGCCAGCAGCTTGGGTCAGGTGGATGGCGAGCAGTACTTC. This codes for CASSLGQVDGEQYF.

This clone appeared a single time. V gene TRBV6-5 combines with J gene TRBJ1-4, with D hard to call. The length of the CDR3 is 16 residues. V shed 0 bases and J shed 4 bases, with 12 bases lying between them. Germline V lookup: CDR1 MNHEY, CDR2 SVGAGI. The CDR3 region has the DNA TGTGCCAGCAGTTACTCGGCGGCGGCAGTTAATGAAAAACTGTTTTTT. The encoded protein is CASSYSAAAVNEKLFF.

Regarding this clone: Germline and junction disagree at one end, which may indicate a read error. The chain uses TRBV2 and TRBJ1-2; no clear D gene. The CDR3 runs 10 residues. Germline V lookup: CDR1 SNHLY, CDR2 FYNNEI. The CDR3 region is CASSVLEILF. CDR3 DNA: TGTGCCAGCAGTGTTTTGGAGATCCTTTTC.

The CDR3 here is CASSIPGQVRAKNIQYF. Written as DNA, the CDR3 is TGTGCCAGTAGTATCCCGGGACAGGTAAGAGCCAAAAACATTCAGTACTTC. V and J are TRBV19 and TRBJ2-4; TRBD1 matches at 8 bases. The CDR3 sequence is 17 residues long. The V segment lost 3 bases and the J segment 0 bases; nucleotides outside the gene matches: 7. Germline assignment: CDR1 LNHDA and CDR2 SQIVND (reference sequence).

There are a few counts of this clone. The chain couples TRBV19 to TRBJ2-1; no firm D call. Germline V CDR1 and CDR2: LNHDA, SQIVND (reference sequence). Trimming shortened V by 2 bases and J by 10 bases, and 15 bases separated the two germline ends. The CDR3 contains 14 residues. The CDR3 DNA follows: TGTGCCAGTAGTATAACAACTATCTTCACCGAGCAGTTCTTC. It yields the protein CASSITTIFTEQFF.

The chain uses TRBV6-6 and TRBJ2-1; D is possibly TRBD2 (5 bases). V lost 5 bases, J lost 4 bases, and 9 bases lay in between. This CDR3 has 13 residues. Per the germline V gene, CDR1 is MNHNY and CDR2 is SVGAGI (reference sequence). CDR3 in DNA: TGTGCCAGCAGTACTGGACTGTACAATGAGCAGTTCTTC. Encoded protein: CASSTGLYNEQFF.

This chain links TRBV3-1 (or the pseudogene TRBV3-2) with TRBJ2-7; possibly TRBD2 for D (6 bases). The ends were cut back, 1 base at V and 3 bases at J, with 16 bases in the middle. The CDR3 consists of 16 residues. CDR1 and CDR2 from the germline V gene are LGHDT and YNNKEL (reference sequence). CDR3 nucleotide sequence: TGTGCCAGCAGCCAAGTGGCGGGACCGAACCTCTACGAGCAGTACTTC. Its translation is CASSQVAGPNLYEQYF.

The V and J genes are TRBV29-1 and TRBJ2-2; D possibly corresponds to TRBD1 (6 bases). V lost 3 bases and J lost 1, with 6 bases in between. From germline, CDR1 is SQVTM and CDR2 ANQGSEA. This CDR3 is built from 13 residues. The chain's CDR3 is CSVDRGNTGELFF. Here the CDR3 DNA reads TGCAGCGTTGACAGGGGGAACACCGGGGAGCTGTTTTTT.

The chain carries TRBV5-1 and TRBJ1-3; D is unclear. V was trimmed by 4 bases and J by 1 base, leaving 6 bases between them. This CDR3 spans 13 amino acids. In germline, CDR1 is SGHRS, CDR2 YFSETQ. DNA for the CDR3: TGCGCCAGCAGCCGAGAATCTGGAAACACCATATATTTT. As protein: CASSRESGNTIYF. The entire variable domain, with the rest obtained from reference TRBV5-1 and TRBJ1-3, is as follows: KAGVTQTPRYLIKTRGQQVTLSCSPISGHRSVSWYQQTPGQGLQFLFEYFSETQRNKGNFPGRFSGRQFSNSRSEMNVSTLELGDSALYLCASSRESGNTIYFGEGSWLTVV.

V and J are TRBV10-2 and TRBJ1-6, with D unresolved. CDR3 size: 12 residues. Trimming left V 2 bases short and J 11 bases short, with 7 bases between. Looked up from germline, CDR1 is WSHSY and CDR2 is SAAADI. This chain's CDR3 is CASSEGQAPLHF. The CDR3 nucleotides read TGCGCCAGCAGTGAGGGGCAAGCACCCCTCCACTTT.